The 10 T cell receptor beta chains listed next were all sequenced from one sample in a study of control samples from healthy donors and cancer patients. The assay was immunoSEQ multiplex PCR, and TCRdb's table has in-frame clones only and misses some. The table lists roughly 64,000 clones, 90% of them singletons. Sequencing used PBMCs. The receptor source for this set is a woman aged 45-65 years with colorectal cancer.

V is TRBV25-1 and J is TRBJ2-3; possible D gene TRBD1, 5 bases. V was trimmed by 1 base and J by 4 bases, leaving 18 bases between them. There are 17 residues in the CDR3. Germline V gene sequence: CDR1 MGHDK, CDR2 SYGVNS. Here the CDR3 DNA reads TGTGCCAGCAGTGAATCGATAACAGGCCTCTTGGCAGATACGCAGTATTTT. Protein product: CASSESITGLLADTQYF.

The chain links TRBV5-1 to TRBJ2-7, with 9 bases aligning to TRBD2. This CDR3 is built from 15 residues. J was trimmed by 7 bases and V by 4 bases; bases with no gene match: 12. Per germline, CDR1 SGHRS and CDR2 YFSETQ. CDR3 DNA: TGCGCCAGCAGCCGGCGGGAGGGAGGGCTCCGGGAGCAGTACTTC. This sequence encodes CASSRREGGLREQYF. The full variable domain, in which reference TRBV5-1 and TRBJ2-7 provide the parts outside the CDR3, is KAGVTQTPRYLIKTRGQQVTLSCSPISGHRSVSWYQQTPGQGLQFLFEYFSETQRNKGNFPGRFSGRQFSNSRSEMNVSTLELGDSALYLCASSRREGGLREQYFGPGTRLTVT.

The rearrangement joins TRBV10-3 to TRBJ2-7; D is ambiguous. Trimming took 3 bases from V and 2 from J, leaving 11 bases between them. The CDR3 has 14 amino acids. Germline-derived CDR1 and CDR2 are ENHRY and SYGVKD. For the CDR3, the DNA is TGTGCCATCAGTGAAAGACCCAGTGCCTACGAGCAGTACTTC. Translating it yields CAISERPSAYEQYF.

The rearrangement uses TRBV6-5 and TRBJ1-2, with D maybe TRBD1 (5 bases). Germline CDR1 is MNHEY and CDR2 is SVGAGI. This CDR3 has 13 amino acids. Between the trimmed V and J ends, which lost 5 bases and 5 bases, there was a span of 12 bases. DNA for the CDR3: TGTGCCAGCAGTACAGACAGCGCGTATGGCTACACCTTC. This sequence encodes CASSTDSAYGYTF.

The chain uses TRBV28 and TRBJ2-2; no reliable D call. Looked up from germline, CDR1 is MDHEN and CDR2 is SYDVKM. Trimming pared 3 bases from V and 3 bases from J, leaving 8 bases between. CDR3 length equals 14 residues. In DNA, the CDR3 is TGTGCCAGCAGTTTTACTGGGGACACCGGGGAGCTGTTTTTT. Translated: CASSFTGDTGELFF.

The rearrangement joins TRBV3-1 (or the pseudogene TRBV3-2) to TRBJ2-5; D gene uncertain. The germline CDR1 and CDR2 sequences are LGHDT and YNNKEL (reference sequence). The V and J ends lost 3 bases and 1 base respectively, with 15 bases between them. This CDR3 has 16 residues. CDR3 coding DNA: TGTGCCAGCAGCCAGGCGACGGGCAGCTTCCAAGAGACCCAGTACTTC. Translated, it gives CASSQATGSFQETQYF.

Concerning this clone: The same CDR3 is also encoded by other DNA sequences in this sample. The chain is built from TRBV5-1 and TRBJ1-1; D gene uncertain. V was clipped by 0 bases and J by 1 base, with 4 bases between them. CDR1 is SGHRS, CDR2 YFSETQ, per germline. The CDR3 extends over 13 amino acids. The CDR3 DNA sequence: TGCGCCAGCAGCTTGGATAGGAACACTGAAGCTTTCTTT. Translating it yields CASSLDRNTEAFF.

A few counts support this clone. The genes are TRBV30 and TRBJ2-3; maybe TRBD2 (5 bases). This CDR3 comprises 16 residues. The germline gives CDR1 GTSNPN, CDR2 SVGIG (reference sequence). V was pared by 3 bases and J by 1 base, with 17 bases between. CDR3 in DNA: TGTGCCTGGAGCCGCCTCTCTTCCGGGGGCACAGATACGCAGTATTTT. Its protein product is CAWSRLSSGGTDTQYF.

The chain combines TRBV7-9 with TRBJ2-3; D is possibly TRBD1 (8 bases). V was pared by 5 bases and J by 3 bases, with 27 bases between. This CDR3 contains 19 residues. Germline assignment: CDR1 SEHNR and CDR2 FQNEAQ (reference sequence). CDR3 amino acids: CASSTRTGRGGERTDTQYF. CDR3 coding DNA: TGTGCCAGCAGCACCAGGACAGGGAGGGGGGGGGAAAGAACAGATACGCAGTATTTT. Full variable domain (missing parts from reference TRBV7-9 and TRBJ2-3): DTGVSQNPRHKITKRGQNVTFRCDPISEHNRLYWYRQTLGQGPEFLTYFQNEAQLEKSRLLSDRFSAERPKGSFSTLEIQRTEQGDSAMYLCASSTRTGRGGERTDTQYFGPGTRLTVL.

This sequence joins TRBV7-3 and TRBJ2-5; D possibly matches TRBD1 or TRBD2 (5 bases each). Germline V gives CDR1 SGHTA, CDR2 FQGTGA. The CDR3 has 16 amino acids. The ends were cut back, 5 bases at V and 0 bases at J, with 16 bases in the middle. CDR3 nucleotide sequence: TGTGCCAGCAGCCCCACCGGGACGGGATACCAAGAGACCCAGTACTTC. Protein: CASSPTGTGYQETQYF.